This passage covers 29 T cell receptor beta chains from one sample sequenced in a study of T cell changes during pregnancy in multiple sclerosis. Profiled with immunoSEQ multiplex PCR; TCRdb holds only in-frame clones, not every one. Of over 60,000 clones listed, around 90% are singletons. The source was CD4+ T cells from peripheral blood mononuclear cells, collected in the third trimester of pregnancy. The receptor source for this set is a female donor in good health, enrolled as a control in a pregnancy study.

V and J are TRBV19 and TRBJ2-5, with 12 bases matching TRBD2. CDR3 size: 15 residues. J gave up 3 bases and V 5 bases, and 4 bases lay outside the gene matches. CDR1 is LNHDA and CDR2 is SQIVND in the germline V gene (reference sequence). As DNA, the CDR3 is TGTGCCAGTAGTTTTAGGACTAGCGGGGAAGAGACCCAGTACTTC. This codes for CASSFRTSGEETQYF.

The chain uses TRBV5-1 and TRBJ2-5, with 8 bases aligning to TRBD2. With V trimmed by 2 bases and J by 1 base, 4 bases remained unmatched. The CDR3 covers 15 residues. The germline V gene has CDR1 SGHRS and CDR2 YFSETQ. CDR3 in amino acids: CASSFYGGVQETQYF. The CDR3 nucleotides are TGCGCCAGCAGCTTTTACGGGGGGGTCCAAGAGACCCAGTACTTC.

The rearrangement uses TRBV19 and TRBJ2-5; perhaps TRBD2 as D (6 bases). CDR1 and CDR2 (germline): LNHDA, SQIVND (reference sequence). Trimming left V 3 bases short and J 6 bases short, with 23 bases between. This CDR3 spans 17 amino acids. CDR3 nucleotide sequence: TGTGCCAGTAGTATTTCCCCCCTAAGGGACTTCAGCAAGACCCAGTACTTC. It specifies CASSISPLRDFSKTQYF.

The chain is built from TRBV30 and TRBJ1-1; D might be TRBD1 (5 bases). Between the trimmed V and J ends, which lost 0 bases and 4 bases, there was a span of 15 bases. Germline-derived CDR1 and CDR2 are GTSNPN and SVGIG (reference sequence). The CDR3 covers 15 residues. In DNA form, the CDR3 reads TGTGCCTGGAGTGTGTTAATAGGGGCGCCCACTGAAGCTTTCTTT. It is translated as CAWSVLIGAPTEAFF. Complete variable domain (other parts from reference TRBV30 and TRBJ1-1): SQTIHQWPATLVQPVGSPLSLECTVEGTSNPNLYWYRQAAGRGLQLLFYSVGIGQISSEVPQNLSASRPQDRQFILSSKKLLLSDSGFYLCAWSVLIGAPTEAFFGQGTRLTVV.

On this clone itself: The sample carries other DNA sequences with the same CDR3. V gene TRBV18 combines with J gene TRBJ1-6; 9 bases fit TRBD1. V lost 3 bases and J lost 6; bases outside the gene matches: 12. CDR1 KGHSH and CDR2 LQKENI come from the germline V gene. The length of the CDR3 is 18 residues. The CDR3 sequence: CASSPGLAGTGSNSPLHF. The DNA for the CDR3 is TGTGCCAGCTCACCGGGTTTGGCTGGGACAGGGAGTAATTCACCCCTCCACTTT.

V usage is TRBV19 and J usage is TRBJ2-1; 10 bases line up with TRBD1. The germline V gene encodes CDR1 LNHDA and CDR2 SQIVND (reference sequence). V was clipped by 3 bases and J by 7 bases; unmatched bases: 9. This CDR3 spans 16 amino acids. CDR3 coding DNA: TGTGCCAGTAGTATCCCGACAGGGGGCGTATCTAATGAGCAGTTCTTC. Protein sequence: CASSIPTGGVSNEQFF.

The chain uses TRBV5-6 and TRBJ1-2; D is undetermined. This CDR3 has 15 residues. The V and J ends lost 3 bases and 4 bases respectively, with 16 bases between them. Germline V gene sequence: CDR1 SGHDT, CDR2 YYEEEE. As DNA, the CDR3 is TGTGCCAGCAGCTCAGGACCCACTAGCGCCTATGGCTACACCTTC. Translated, it gives CASSSGPTSAYGYTF.

The chain combines TRBV7-9 with TRBJ1-3; D remains unclear. Trimming took off 6 bases at V and 0 bases at J, with 6 bases between the two ends. Germline loops: CDR1 SEHNR, CDR2 FQNEAQ (reference sequence). There are 13 residues in the CDR3. The CDR3 spells CASRANSGNTIYF. The CDR3 DNA reads as TGTGCCAGCAGGGCCAACTCTGGAAACACCATATATTTT.

The chain joins TRBV5-5 to TRBJ1-4, with D perhaps matching TRBD1 (6 bases). Trimming stripped 4 bases from V and 6 bases from J, with 13 bases between. The CDR3 loop spans 14 amino acids. CDR1 is SGHKS, CDR2 YYEKEE, per germline (reference sequence). The CDR3 reads CASSVGGGDEKLFF. The CDR3 DNA reads as TGTGCCAGCAGCGTGGGGGGCGGGGATGAAAAACTGTTTTTT.

The chain employs TRBV7-9 and TRBJ2-7; D is perhaps TRBD1 (6 bases). CDR3 length: 13 residues. The germline CDR1 and CDR2 sequences are SEHNR and FQNEAQ (reference sequence). The V end was cut by 7 bases, the J end by 6 bases, with 16 bases between. The CDR3 sequence: CASNLETGREQYF. The CDR3 DNA is TGTGCCAGCAACCTCGAGACAGGCCGCGAGCAGTACTTC.

The gene calls are TRBV7-8 and TRBJ2-1; TRBD2 matches 12 bases. V was clipped by 4 bases and J by 6 bases; unmatched bases: 4. This CDR3 has 15 residues. CDR1 is SGHVS, CDR2 FQNEAQ, per germline. The CDR3: CASSSTSGGPNEQFF. CDR3 bases: TGTGCCAGCAGCTCGACTAGCGGGGGCCCCAATGAGCAGTTCTTC.

This chain links TRBV10-2 with TRBJ2-7; D is undetermined. In germline, CDR1 is WSHSY, CDR2 SAAADI. Deletions cut 8 bases from V and 0 bases from J, with 5 bases between. The CDR3 has 11 amino acids. The CDR3 bases are TGCGCCAGCCTCAGCTCCTACGAGCAGTACTTC. It translates to CASLSSYEQYF.

The J gene is TRBJ1-1, the V gene TRBV10-1; D remains ambiguous. There are 15 residues in the CDR3. Germline CDR1 WNHNN, CDR2 SYGVQD (reference sequence). The V end lost 7 bases, the J end lost 1 base, and 16 bases lay between the germline ends. The CDR3 sequence is CASTPRGGSNTEAFF. The CDR3 DNA is TGCGCCAGCACCCCCCGCGGCGGATCGAACACTGAAGCTTTCTTT.

The J gene is TRBJ1-1, the V gene TRBV2; D is unclear. Trimming stripped 4 bases from V and 1 base from J, with 10 bases between. CDR3 length: 14 amino acids. Germline V CDR1 and CDR2: SNHLY, FYNNEI. In DNA, the CDR3 is TGTGCCAGCAGTGTGGTGGGAGCGAACACTGAAGCTTTCTTT. Its protein product is CASSVVGANTEAFF.

This rearrangement joins TRBV11-2 to TRBJ2-1, with D maybe TRBD1 (6 bases). The CDR3 loop spans 13 amino acids. Trimming shortened V by 3 bases and J by 5 bases, and 8 bases separated the two germline ends. The germline CDR1 and CDR2 sequences are SGHAT and FQNNGV. CDR3 loop: CASSFNRDNEQFF. Here the CDR3 DNA reads TGTGCCAGCAGCTTTAACAGGGACAATGAGCAGTTCTTC.

The J gene is TRBJ1-1, the V gene TRBV6-5, with 11 bases lining up with TRBD1. CDR3 length: 16 residues. V lost 2 bases, J lost 1 base, and 3 bases stayed unmatched. Germline values: CDR1 MNHEY, CDR2 SVGAGI. The CDR3 loop is CASSYGQGAGNTEAFF. In DNA, the CDR3 is TGTGCCAGCAGTTACGGACAGGGGGCTGGGAACACTGAAGCTTTCTTT.

The CDR3 is CASSERRGTDTQYF. The DNA for the CDR3 is TGTGCCAGCAGTGAGAGGCGGGGCACAGATACGCAGTATTTT. The chain combines TRBV6-4 with TRBJ2-3; a weak D match, TRBD2 (5 bases). V lost 3 bases to trimming and J lost 1 base, with 8 bases between them. Germline V gene sequence: CDR1 MRHNA, CDR2 SNTAGT. There are 14 residues in the CDR3.

The count of this clone is one. The rearrangement joins TRBV6-6 to TRBJ1-3; D is unclear. The CDR3 sequence is 15 residues long. CDR1 MNHNY and CDR2 SVGAGI come from the germline V gene (reference sequence). The V and J ends lost 6 bases and 4 bases respectively, with 16 bases between them. CDR3 in amino acids: CASSYEGMGGNTIYF. DNA of the CDR3: TGTGCCAGCAGCTATGAGGGAATGGGGGGAAACACCATATATTTT.

The J gene is TRBJ1-4, the V gene TRBV30, with a tentative D call TRBD1 (5 bases). The CDR3 extends over 13 amino acids. The germline V gene has CDR1 GTSNPN and CDR2 SVGIG (reference sequence). V lost 8 bases and J lost 2, with 12 bases in between. Written as DNA, the CDR3 is TGTGCCCTGGGGCCACGGACTAATGAAAAACTGTTTTTT. This codes for CALGPRTNEKLFF.

V usage is TRBV14 and J usage is TRBJ2-5, with D possibly matching TRBD1 (5 bases). Germline V gene lookup returns CDR1 SGHDN and CDR2 FVKESK. V lost 4 bases and J 5 bases, leaving 14 bases between the germline ends. The CDR3 contains 14 residues. CDR3 nucleotides: TGTGCCAGCAGCCCCCGGCAGGGAAGGGAGACCCAGTACTTC. Amino acids: CASSPRQGRETQYF.

The chain links TRBV19 to TRBJ1-1; 10 bases are a match to TRBD1. Trimming cost V 5 bases and J 4 bases; bases outside gene matches: 10. CDR1 LNHDA and CDR2 SQIVND come from the germline V gene (reference sequence). This CDR3 has 16 residues. The CDR3 protein is CASSLTGGPVVTEAFF. DNA of the CDR3: TGTGCCAGTAGTCTGACAGGGGGCCCCGTCGTCACTGAAGCTTTCTTT.

The chain carries TRBV18 and TRBJ2-5; the match to TRBD1 covers 9 bases. V shed 5 bases, J shed 4 bases, and the junction held 8 bases outside the gene matches. The CDR3 loop spans 15 amino acids. Germline V gives CDR1 KGHSH, CDR2 LQKENI. The CDR3 bases are TGTGCCAGCTCATCAGGGACAGGGCGAGGAGAGACCCAGTACTTC. Translated, it gives CASSSGTGRGETQYF.

The genes are TRBV9 and TRBJ1-1; 9 bases map to TRBD1. CDR1 is SGDLS, CDR2 YYNGEE, per germline. The V segment lost 4 bases and the J segment 1 base; nucleotides outside the gene matches: 14. There are 18 residues in the CDR3. The CDR3 sequence: CASSTHPDRGFRNTEAFF. CDR3 coding DNA: TGTGCCAGCAGCACCCACCCCGACAGGGGGTTTAGGAACACTGAAGCTTTCTTT.

The chain has TRBV19 and TRBJ1-2; 9 bases are shared with TRBD1. This CDR3 is built from 16 residues. Germline V gene data show CDR1 as LNHDA and CDR2 as SQIVND (reference sequence). With 11 bases clipped from V and 4 bases from J, the junction kept 17 bases outside the gene matches. The CDR3 loop is CASNPGQGRASYGYTF. In nucleotides, the CDR3 is TGTGCCTCCAATCCGGGACAGGGAAGGGCCAGCTATGGCTACACCTTC.

This clone has only a few counts. This chain uses TRBV7-2 with TRBJ1-1; D is unresolved. V lost 3 bases, J lost 1 base, and 6 bases lay in between. Per germline, CDR1 SGHTA and CDR2 FQGNSA. The CDR3 length is 13 residues. CDR3 in DNA: TGTGCCAGCAGCTTCGCAGAGAACACTGAAGCTTTCTTT. Encoded protein: CASSFAENTEAFF.

The V and J genes are TRBV27 and TRBJ2-6, with 7 nucleotides matching TRBD1. The ends lost 5 bases at V and 0 bases at J; junction bases unmatched: 4. Germline V lookup: CDR1 MNHEY, CDR2 SMNVEV (reference sequence). The CDR3 totals 16 residues. As DNA, the CDR3 is TGTGCCAGCAGTGACAGGGATTTCTCTGGGGCCAACGTCCTGACTTTC. The encoded protein is CASSDRDFSGANVLTF.

The sample holds one count of this clone. The V gene is TRBV19, the J gene TRBJ2-3, with TRBD2 matching 7 bases. Germline V gene lookup returns CDR1 LNHDA and CDR2 SQIVND (reference sequence). The CDR3 spans 14 residues. Trimming cost V 5 bases and J 1 base; bases outside gene matches: 3. Here the CDR3 reads CASSALAGTDTQYF. CDR3 bases: TGTGCCAGTAGTGCGCTAGCGGGCACAGATACGCAGTATTTT.

The chain couples TRBV20-1 to TRBJ1-2, with a tentative D call TRBD1 (5 bases). Trimming pared 6 bases from V and 8 bases from J, leaving 13 bases between. In germline, CDR1 is DFQATT, CDR2 SNEGSKA (reference sequence). The CDR3 sequence is 11 residues long. The DNA of the CDR3 is TGCAGTGCCAGCCGGGGGAGCGGCTACACCTTC. Translated: CSASRGSGYTF.

As regards this clone: Sequence at one end of the junction differs from germline and may be a read error. The same CDR3 also results from other DNA sequences found in this sample. Here the CDR3 DNA reads TGTGCTATCAGTCAGGGGCCTGGGAGGGACGGCTATGGCTACACCTTC. It encodes CAISQGPGRDGYGYTF. The genes are TRBV10-3 and TRBJ1-2; a possible D gene is TRBD1 (6 bases). Per germline, CDR1 ENHRY and CDR2 SYGVKD. The CDR3 runs 16 residues.